The 19 T cell receptor beta chains below were found in one sample sequenced in a study of radiation and T cells in renal cell carcinoma. The time point denotes: blood 4 weeks post-SBRT, at nephrectomy. This sample's treatment: 15 Gy SBRT to primary tumor, nephrectomy 4 weeks later. Data came from immunoSEQ multiplex PCR; TCRdb stores just in-frame clones and leaves some out. The table has around 94,000 clones, about 82% seen once. The sample here was blood, taken from a patient whose treatment included radiotherapy and nephrectomy. The receptors were gathered from a man aged 45-65 years with renal cell carcinoma.

The rearrangement links TRBV19 to TRBJ2-1; 9 bases map to TRBD2. Germline V CDR1 and CDR2: LNHDA, SQIVND (reference sequence). Trimming cost V 8 bases and J 4 bases; bases outside gene matches: 9. The CDR3 has 15 residues. The DNA for the CDR3 is TGTGCCAGTCAAAAACTAGCGGGTTTGTACAATGAGCAGTTCTTC. It yields the protein CASQKLAGLYNEQFF.

J is TRBJ2-2 and V is TRBV19, with D tentatively TRBD1 (5 bases). CDR3 length equals 10 residues. The ends were cut back, 11 bases at V and 7 bases at J, with 8 bases in the middle. Germline loops: CDR1 LNHDA, CDR2 SQIVND (reference sequence). The CDR3, as DNA: TGTGCCGCAGGGTTCGGGGAGCTGTTTTTT. Translated, it gives CAAGFGELFF.

CDR3 bases: TGCAGCGTTGAAGTCTTCCCGGGCAGGCTACACTTT. Protein product: CSVEVFPGRLHF. The chain combines TRBV29-1 with TRBJ1-6, with no clear D. Per the germline V gene, CDR1 is SQVTM and CDR2 is ANQGSEA. V was cut by 1 base and J by 19 bases, with 17 bases left in between. This CDR3 has 12 amino acids.

This clone was found once. This chain connects TRBV7-9 to TRBJ2-7; D assignment may be TRBD1 or TRBD2 (5 bases each). The CDR3 covers 13 residues. CDR1 is SEHNR, CDR2 FQNEAQ, per germline (reference sequence). The V and J ends lost 2 bases and 6 bases respectively, with 11 bases between them. CDR3 residues: CASSLFTGPEQYF. CDR3 coding DNA: TGTGCCAGCAGCTTATTTACGGGGCCCGAGCAGTACTTC.

J is TRBJ2-7 and V is TRBV30, with TRBD2 as a possible D gene (7 bases). V lost 2 bases and J lost 1, with 15 bases in between. Germline V lookup: CDR1 GTSNPN, CDR2 SVGIG (reference sequence). This CDR3 contains 15 residues. CDR3 loop: CAWSRGAFVSYEQYF. The CDR3 nucleotides read TGTGCCTGGAGTCGGGGGGCGTTTGTATCCTACGAGCAGTACTTC. The full variable domain, completed using reference TRBV30 and TRBJ2-7, is SQTIHQWPATLVQPVGSPLSLECTVEGTSNPNLYWYRQAAGRGLQLLFYSVGIGQISSEVPQNLSASRPQDRQFILSSKKLLLSDSGFYLCAWSRGAFVSYEQYFGPGTRLTVT.

The chain carries TRBV9 and TRBJ1-6; D call uncertain. Germline V gene lookup returns CDR1 SGDLS and CDR2 YYNGEE. The CDR3 is 14 residues long. V was pared by 0 bases and J by 4 bases, with 5 bases between. Here the CDR3 reads CASSVAVYNSPLHF. The CDR3 region has the DNA TGTGCCAGCAGCGTAGCGGTTTATAATTCACCCCTCCACTTT.

This chain links TRBV11-2 with TRBJ2-2; D may match TRBD1 or TRBD2 (6 bases each). Germline V gives CDR1 SGHAT, CDR2 FQNNGV. There are 15 residues in the CDR3. The V end was cut by 2 bases, the J end by 3 bases, with 10 bases between. The DNA for the CDR3 is TGTGCCAGCAGCTTAAGGGGGGCAGACACCGGGGAGCTGTTTTTT. Amino acids: CASSLRGADTGELFF.

CDR3 in amino acids: CSVDIGGRWTSGRGTDTQYF. CDR3 bases: TGCAGCGTAGACATAGGGGGGCGCTGGACTAGCGGGAGGGGCACAGATACGCAGTATTTT. The chain combines TRBV29-1 with TRBJ2-3; 15 bases align to TRBD2. V trimming: 6 bases; J trimming: 1 base; junction bases outside the gene matches: 17. This CDR3 has 20 residues. CDR1 and CDR2 (germline): SQVTM, ANQGSEA.

The V gene is TRBV6-1, the J gene TRBJ1-3; D not certain. CDR1 and CDR2 (germline): MNHNS, SASEGT. The CDR3 extends over 13 amino acids. With 7 bases removed from V and 0 bases from J, the gap between germline ends came to 7 bases. CDR3 sequence reads: CASIVPSGNTIYF. CDR3 bases: TGTGCCAGCATCGTCCCCTCTGGAAACACCATATATTTT.

The chain is built from TRBV18 and TRBJ2-1, with TRBD2 matching over 15 bases. Germline V CDR1 and CDR2: KGHSH, LQKENI. The CDR3 contains 14 residues. Losses at the gene ends were 9 bases for V and 7 bases for J; bases not matched to a gene: 4. CDR3 bases: TGTGCCAGTCGGACTAGCGGGAGGGGTAATGAGCAGTTCTTC. It encodes CASRTSGRGNEQFF.

The V and J genes are TRBV27 and TRBJ2-6, with 10 bases matching TRBD2. CDR3 length: 20 amino acids. The ends lost 4 bases at V and 0 bases at J; junction bases unmatched: 12. Germline V gene sequence: CDR1 MNHEY, CDR2 SMNVEV (reference sequence). CDR3 DNA sequence: TGTGCCAGCAGTTATTCGGGGCTAGCGGGAGTCAGCTCTGGGGCCAACGTCCTGACTTTC. Encoded protein: CASSYSGLAGVSSGANVLTF.

This chain joins TRBV15 and TRBJ2-5, with D unclear. This CDR3 spans 13 amino acids. Germline CDR1 reads LNHNV; CDR2 reads YYDKDF (reference sequence). Between the trimmed V and J ends, which lost 3 bases and 5 bases, there was a span of 10 bases. The CDR3 sequence is CATSSGSRETQYF. CDR3 DNA sequence: TGTGCCACCAGCAGTGGCAGTAGGGAGACCCAGTACTTC.

This chain links TRBV28 with TRBJ1-4; TRBD1 might be the D (5 bases). Germline CDR1 reads MDHEN; CDR2 reads SYDVKM. V was cut by 5 bases and J by 8 bases, with 24 bases left in between. This CDR3 has 17 residues. The CDR3 DNA reads as TGTGCCAGCAGTGGGGCAAGAGACGGACGTAAAGAAGAAAAACTGTTTTTT. Residues: CASSGARDGRKEEKLFF.

CDR3 DNA: TGCGCCAGCAGCCAAGATTTGGCGGGAGCGTTTGGGGCCAACGTCCTGACTTTC. Protein product: CASSQDLAGAFGANVLTF. The V and J genes are TRBV4-1 and TRBJ2-6; 7 bases are shared with TRBD2. Trimming took 0 bases from V and 3 from J; bases not matched to a gene: 8. This CDR3 is built from 18 residues. Germline CDR1 MGHRA, CDR2 YSYEKL.

This rearrangement joins TRBV30 to TRBJ1-4, with D hard to call. Trimming pared 2 bases from V and 8 bases from J, leaving 12 bases between. Germline V gives CDR1 GTSNPN, CDR2 SVGIG (reference sequence). The CDR3 totals 13 residues. The CDR3 bases are TGTGCCTGGAGTCAACAGAGAAACGAAAAACTGTTTTTT. It yields the protein CAWSQQRNEKLFF.

The genes are TRBV6-5 and TRBJ2-5, with D hard to call. V gave up 5 bases and J gave up 7 bases, with 8 bases separating them. The germline V gene has CDR1 MNHEY and CDR2 SVGAGI. CDR3 size: 11 residues. For the CDR3, the DNA is TGTGCCAGCAGTCTCCTTGGGACCCAGTACTTC. Residues: CASSLLGTQYF.

For this clone: Other nucleotide sequences in the sample specify the same CDR3. The rearrangement links TRBV18 to TRBJ2-7; 10 positions agree with TRBD1. From germline, CDR1 is KGHSH and CDR2 LQKENI. This CDR3 is built from 13 residues. Losses at the gene ends were 3 bases for V and 5 bases for J; bases not matched to a gene: 1. The CDR3 DNA follows: TGTGCCAGCTCACCCGGGACAGGGGACGAGCAGTACTTC. As protein: CASSPGTGDEQYF. Full variable domain (remainder filled in from reference TRBV18 and TRBJ2-7): NAGVMQNPRHLVRRRGQEARLRCSPMKGHSHVYWYRQLPEEGLKFMVYLQKENIIDESGMPKERFSAEFPKEGPSILRIQQVVRGDSAAYFCASSPGTGDEQYFGPGTRLTVT.

This clone is medium-sized by share. This chain uses TRBV13 with TRBJ1-1; D gene unclear. The germline V and J ends were trimmed by 0 bases and 4 bases, with 12 bases remaining between them. Germline V gene lookup returns CDR1 PRHDT and CDR2 FYEKMQ (reference sequence). The CDR3 totals 15 residues. The CDR3 region has the DNA TGTGCCAGCAGCTTAGGCGGCGCAGGAATCACTGAAGCTTTCTTT. Amino acids: CASSLGGAGITEAFF.

The chain is built from TRBV11-2 and TRBJ1-1; D unresolved. The V end lost 2 bases, the J end lost 1 base, and 5 bases lay between the germline ends. Germline V gene data show CDR1 as SGHAT and CDR2 as FQNNGV. This CDR3 is 13 amino acids long. CDR3 region: CASSLHENTEAFF. The CDR3 coding sequence is TGTGCCAGCAGCTTACATGAGAACACTGAAGCTTTCTTT.